The 24 T cell receptor beta chains reported below all come from one sample, sequenced in a study of Graves' ophthalmopathy and Graves' hyperthyroidism. CDR3 regions of TCR beta were amplified from RNA transcripts. HTBI primers were employed in first-round RT-PCR, then a second-round multiplex PCR followed. TCRdb re-derived calls from the multiplex PCR reads in MiXCR, one entry per CDR3 protein. The sample lists a few hundred thousand distinct CDR3 sequences, about a sixth occurring once. Source material: peripheral blood. The receptors were gathered from an adult woman with stable Graves' hyperthyroidism.

This chain connects TRBV28 to TRBJ2-5; 7 bases are a match to TRBD1. The CDR3 consists of 14 residues. V dropped 6 bases and J dropped 5; count of bases not matched to a gene: 9. Germline V lookup: CDR1 MDHEN, CDR2 SYDVKM. The CDR3 DNA sequence: TGTGCCAGCAGAGCCGACAGGGTAGGGGAGACCCAGTACTTC. This encodes CASRADRVGETQYF.

This clonotype was counted ten times or more. The rearrangement links TRBV5-1 to TRBJ1-5, with TRBD1 as a possible D gene (5 bases). Between the trimmed V and J ends, which lost 4 bases and 7 bases, there was a span of 27 bases. Germline assignment: CDR1 SGHRS and CDR2 YFSETQ. CDR3 length equals 18 residues. CDR3 nucleotides: TGCGCCAGCAGCAAGGGCCAAGCCGGACAATTCTCCAGACAGCCCCAGCATTTT. Protein sequence: CASSKGQAGQFSRQPQHF.

This clonotype was counted many times. A much bigger clone sits one base away, suggesting this may be a read error. The chain couples TRBV12-3 or TRBV12-4 to TRBJ1-1; no clear D. The CDR3 runs 11 residues. CDR3 nucleotides: TGTGCCAGCAGGCACCATACTGAAGCTTCCTTT. Protein: CASRHHTEASF.

This clonotype was counted at least ten times. This sequence joins TRBV28 and TRBJ1-5; 9 bases are a match to TRBD1. Per germline, CDR1 MDHEN and CDR2 SYDVKM. V shed 5 bases and J 6 bases; nucleotides not matched to a gene: 11. This CDR3 spans 16 amino acids. DNA of the CDR3: TGTGCCAGCAGTCCTTCTGACAGGGGGAAGGCTCAGCCCCAGCATTTT. The encoded protein is CASSPSDRGKAQPQHF.

The sample holds many counts of this clonotype. The CDR3: CASTQVMSTEAFF. The CDR3 bases are TGTGCCAGTACACAAGTTATGTCCACTGAAGCTTTCTTT. This rearrangement joins TRBV19 to TRBJ1-1; D remains unclear. V shed 7 bases and J shed 4 bases, with 13 bases lying between them. The CDR3 runs 13 residues. Germline CDR1 reads LNHDA; CDR2 reads SQIVND (reference sequence).

At least ten counts were recorded for this clonotype. This chain links TRBV24-1 with TRBJ2-7, with D possibly TRBD1 on 5 matching bases. Trimming shortened V by 7 bases and J by 0 bases, and 12 bases separated the two germline ends. Germline V gene data show CDR1 as KGHDR and CDR2 as SFDVKD. This CDR3 comprises 14 residues. The CDR3 loop is CATSNPTDSYEQYF. The CDR3 nucleotides read TGTGCCACCAGCAACCCGACAGACTCCTACGAGCAGTACTTC.

The sample holds many counts of this clonotype. The genes are TRBV7-2 and TRBJ1-2; 8 bases line up with TRBD1. CDR1 is SGHTA, CDR2 FQGNSA, per germline. V lost 5 bases and J lost 6; bases outside the gene matches: 11. The CDR3 has 15 amino acids. CDR3 nucleotides: TGTGCCAGCAGCAGACAGGGGCCGCGGGTTGATGGCTACACCTTC. Its translation is CASSRQGPRVDGYTF.

This clonotype was found many times. J is TRBJ1-1 and V is TRBV29-1; TRBD1 matches at 8 bases. CDR1 and CDR2 from the germline V gene are SQVTM and ANQGSEA. The V segment lost 6 bases and the J segment 2 bases; nucleotides outside the gene matches: 8. This CDR3 has 14 residues. CDR3 sequence (DNA): TGCAGCGTAGACTCCGGGACAGGCAACACTGAAGCTTTCTTT. This encodes CSVDSGTGNTEAFF. Based on the CDR3 plus reference TRBV29-1 and TRBJ1-1, the full variable domain is SAVISQKPSRDICQRGTSLTIQCQVDSQVTMMFWYRQQPGQSLTLIATANQGSEATYESGFVIDKFPISRPNLTFSTLTVSNMSPEDSSIYLCSVDSGTGNTEAFFGQGTRLTVV.

This clonotype was observed many times. V usage is TRBV12-3 or TRBV12-4 and J usage is TRBJ2-7, with 8 bases fitting TRBD2. The CDR3 contains 14 residues. V shed 5 bases and J 2 bases; nucleotides not matched to a gene: 5. The CDR3 protein is CASSPTSGTYEQYF. The DNA of the CDR3 is TGTGCCAGCAGTCCTACTAGCGGTACCTACGAGCAGTACTTC.

V gene TRBV14 combines with J gene TRBJ2-7; D not certain. V was cut by 0 bases and J by 1 base, with 19 bases left in between. CDR1 and CDR2 (germline): SGHDN, FVKESK. This CDR3 is 18 amino acids long. Here the CDR3 reads CASSQDASDWAVSYEQYF. The DNA for the CDR3 is TGTGCCAGCAGCCAAGACGCCTCAGACTGGGCGGTGTCCTACGAGCAGTACTTC.

The rearrangement links TRBV7-3 to TRBJ2-6, with D possibly being TRBD1 (6 bases). Germline V gives CDR1 SGHTA, CDR2 FQGTGA. The CDR3 runs to 17 residues. V lost 1 base and J 3 bases, leaving 13 bases between the germline ends. This CDR3 is CASSLNAHRVGANVLTF. The DNA of the CDR3 is TGTGCCAGCAGCTTAAACGCTCACAGGGTTGGGGCCAACGTCCTGACTTTC.

CDR3 loop: CASSYSGTGPYTF. CDR3 nucleotide sequence: TGTGCCAGCAGTTACTCCGGGACAGGGCCCTACACCTTC. This rearrangement joins TRBV6-5 to TRBJ1-2, with TRBD1 matching over 9 bases. V was pared by 0 bases and J by 10 bases, with 3 bases of the junction left unmatched. Germline V gene lookup returns CDR1 MNHEY and CDR2 SVGAGI. The CDR3 sequence is 13 residues long.

This clonotype was counted ten times or more. The chain links TRBV6-5 to TRBJ2-7; possibly TRBD1 or TRBD2 for D (5 bases each). Germline V gene sequence: CDR1 MNHEY, CDR2 SVGAGI. V lost 2 bases, J lost 3 bases, and 17 bases lay in between. The CDR3 has 16 residues. CDR3 amino acids: CASSYPARDPFYEQYF. CDR3 bases: TGTGCCAGCAGTTACCCCGCCAGGGACCCTTTCTACGAGCAGTACTTC.

This clonotype was observed at least ten times. The chain links TRBV7-2 to TRBJ2-5, with unresolved D. The CDR3 sequence is 13 residues long. The V end lost 0 bases, the J end lost 5 bases, and 7 bases lay between the germline ends. Germline CDR1 is SGHTA and CDR2 is FQGNSA. CDR3: CASSLANSETQYF. The CDR3 nucleotides read TGTGCCAGCAGCTTAGCGAATTCCGAGACCCAGTACTTC.

The sample holds many counts of this clonotype. The chain joins TRBV29-1 to TRBJ2-7; D may be TRBD1 or TRBD2 (5 bases each). The CDR3 totals 14 residues. Trimming removed 6 bases from V and 0 bases from J, with 15 bases in between. Germline V gives CDR1 SQVTM, CDR2 ANQGSEA. The CDR3 DNA follows: TGCAGCGTAACGGGGCATTCAAGCTCCTACGAGCAGTACTTC. It codes for CSVTGHSSSYEQYF.

This clonotype was detected many times. The CDR3 sequence: CASRRRENTEAFF. CDR3 bases: TGTGCCAGCAGACGACGGGAGAACACTGAAGCTTTCTTT. The chain combines TRBV12-3 or TRBV12-4 with TRBJ1-1; D gene ambiguous. V was cut by 6 bases and J by 1 base, with 9 bases left in between. The CDR3 is made up of 13 amino acids.

In this sample, this clonotype turned up many times. V usage is TRBV20-1 and J usage is TRBJ1-1, with 7 nucleotides matching TRBD1. V dropped 2 bases and J dropped 3; count of bases not matched to a gene: 9. The CDR3 consists of 15 residues. In germline, CDR1 is DFQATT, CDR2 SNEGSKA (reference sequence). CDR3 residues: CSARNPSTGDTEAFF. The CDR3 bases are TGCAGTGCTAGAAATCCCAGCACAGGGGACACTGAAGCTTTCTTT.

In its sample, this clonotype was seen many times. V usage is TRBV24-1 and J usage is TRBJ2-2; TRBD2 agrees at 7 bases. Germline CDR1 KGHDR, CDR2 SFDVKD. CDR3 length equals 13 residues. Germline trimming cut 7 bases from V and 4 bases from J; bases unmatched to any gene: 2. The CDR3 region has the DNA TGTGCCACCAGCACTAGCGTCACCGGGGAGCTGTTTTTT. Translation gives CATSTSVTGELFF.

There are many counts of this clonotype. The rearrangement joins TRBV6-1 to TRBJ1-1; no clear D. The V gene lost 1 base and the J gene lost 3 bases, with 9 bases spanning the gap. Looked up from germline, CDR1 is MNHNS and CDR2 is SASEGT. The CDR3 length is 14 residues. Here the CDR3 reads CASSEDGRYTEAFF. For the CDR3, the DNA is TGTGCCAGCAGTGAAGATGGCAGGTACACTGAAGCTTTCTTT.

The DNA of the CDR3 is TGTGCCAGCAGCGACGAGGGACAGACCAACTATGGCTACACCTTC. Protein: CASSDEGQTNYGYTF. J is TRBJ1-2 and V is TRBV9; 7 nucleotides align to TRBD1. The CDR3 is 15 residues long. Germline CDR1 reads SGDLS; CDR2 reads YYNGEE. Trimming cost V 3 bases and J 2 bases; bases outside gene matches: 7.

This clonotype was observed many times. J is TRBJ2-5 and V is TRBV30; maybe TRBD2 (6 bases). Germline V CDR1 and CDR2: GTSNPN, SVGIG (reference sequence). Trimming took off 2 bases at V and 7 bases at J, with 14 bases between the two ends. This CDR3 is built from 13 residues. CDR3 sequence reads: CAWSRGLPGTQYF. CDR3 in DNA: TGTGCCTGGAGTCGGGGACTCCCCGGGACCCAGTACTTC.

This clonotype was counted ten times or more. The chain has TRBV6-2 or TRBV6-3 and TRBJ2-2; D perhaps matches TRBD2 (7 bases). The CDR3 extends over 15 amino acids. Looked up from germline, CDR1 is MNHEY and CDR2 is SVGEGT. With 4 bases removed from V and 6 bases from J, the gap between germline ends came to 15 bases. CDR3 nucleotide sequence: TGTGCCAGCAGTTTCGGGGGGCAGCGTTCCGGGGAGCTGTTTTTT. Protein product: CASSFGGQRSGELFF.

This clonotype was picked up a small number of times. The chain links TRBV11-2 to TRBJ2-7; 7 nucleotides match TRBD2. The J segment lost 2 bases and the V segment lost 1 base, leaving 5 bases of the junction unmatched. The length of the CDR3 is 15 residues. The germline V gene has CDR1 SGHAT and CDR2 FQNNGV. DNA of the CDR3: TGTGCCAGCAGCTTAGTCGGCGGGGGACCCTACGAGCAGTACTTC. It is translated as CASSLVGGGPYEQYF.

The rearrangement uses TRBV3-1 and TRBJ1-1; TRBD1 agrees at 8 bases. Germline CDR1 LGHDT, CDR2 YNNKEL (reference sequence). Unmatched junction bases numbered 5, after V lost 4 bases and J lost 4 bases. This CDR3 has 14 amino acids. DNA for the CDR3: TGTGCCAGCAGCCTGACAGGGGTGAGCACTGAAGCTTTCTTT. Protein: CASSLTGVSTEAFF.